A single sample gave rise to the 13 T cell receptor beta chains below, sequenced in a study of CD8 T cells in Susac syndrome. A quantity of roughly 0.5 to 1 ug RNA underwent reverse transcription using random hexamers. In TCRdb, the immunoSEQ multiplex PCR reads were re-called with MiXCR into one record per CDR3 protein. Counted here are approximately 210,000 distinct CDR3 sequences, over 90% occurring once; the ten biggest clones make up 0.15% to 0.2%. Sequenced material: CD4+ T cells from PBMCs. The receptors were sampled from a human donor with Susac syndrome.

The rearrangement links TRBV6-5 to TRBJ1-6, with D possibly TRBD1 on 6 matching bases. Germline V CDR1 and CDR2: MNHEY, SVGAGI. V gave up 0 bases and J gave up 10 bases, with 13 bases separating them. This CDR3 has 15 amino acids. The DNA of the CDR3 is TGTGCCAGCAGTTACTCGGCAGGGGCAGGATCACCCCTCCACTTT. It translates to CASSYSAGAGSPLHF.

The rearrangement uses TRBV2 and TRBJ1-5; weak D call: TRBD1 (5 bases). This CDR3 comprises 15 residues. The germline gives CDR1 SNHLY, CDR2 FYNNEI. Trimming stripped 4 bases from V and 1 base from J, with 11 bases between. Here the CDR3 DNA reads TGTGCCAGCAGTGCGCAGGGAACAAGCAATCAGCCCCAGCATTTT. Its protein product is CASSAQGTSNQPQHF.

This chain joins TRBV5-4 and TRBJ1-5, with 7 bases lining up with TRBD1. Germline CDR1 and CDR2: SGHNT and YYREEE (reference sequence). This CDR3 has 15 residues. J was trimmed by 5 bases and V by 0 bases; bases with no gene match: 5. CDR3 region: CASSLGQGSDQPQHF. Here the CDR3 DNA reads TGTGCCAGCAGCTTGGGACAGGGCTCCGATCAGCCCCAGCATTTT.

This sequence joins TRBV19 and TRBJ2-7; the D is unclear. The V end lost 5 bases, the J end lost 1 base, and 12 bases lay between the germline ends. CDR1 and CDR2 from the germline V gene are LNHDA and SQIVND (reference sequence). The CDR3 is made up of 14 amino acids. Written as DNA, the CDR3 is TGTGCCAGTAGTCGGCGGACGGAATCCTACGAGCAGTACTTC. This encodes CASSRRTESYEQYF.

This clonotype appeared once. This chain joins TRBV9 and TRBJ2-2; TRBD1 agrees at 7 bases. The CDR3 has 14 amino acids. The junction had 4 bases not matched to a gene; V was cut back by 3 bases and J by 5 bases. Germline loops: CDR1 SGDLS, CDR2 YYNGEE. DNA of the CDR3: TGTGCCAGCAGCGCCCAACAGGGGACCGGGGAGCTGTTTTTT. This sequence encodes CASSAQQGTGELFF.

J is TRBJ1-6 and V is TRBV3-1; D uncertain. Per germline, CDR1 LGHDT and CDR2 YNNKEL (reference sequence). V lost 0 bases and J lost 0, with 15 bases in between. The CDR3 runs 19 residues. The CDR3 bases are TGTGCCAGCAGCCAAGACGTTTTGGTTCAGAGCTCCTATAATTCACCCCTCCACTTT. Its protein is CASSQDVLVQSSYNSPLHF.

The V gene is TRBV19, the J gene TRBJ2-1, with TRBD2 matching over 9 bases. This CDR3 is built from 14 residues. After removal of 3 bases from V and 5 bases from J, the junction contained 2 bases not matched to a gene. Germline values: CDR1 LNHDA, CDR2 SQIVND (reference sequence). The chain's CDR3 is CASSISGGHNEQFF. For the CDR3, the DNA is TGTGCCAGTAGTATTAGCGGGGGCCACAATGAGCAGTTCTTC.

V gene TRBV28 combines with J gene TRBJ1-2, with D possibly being TRBD1 (5 bases). The CDR3 is 14 amino acids. Trimming stripped 6 bases from V and 1 base from J, with 12 bases between. The germline gives CDR1 MDHEN, CDR2 SYDVKM. This CDR3 is CASRWPGDNYGYTF. In DNA form, the CDR3 reads TGTGCCAGCAGGTGGCCGGGGGATAACTATGGCTACACCTTC.

J is TRBJ1-5 and V is TRBV12-3 or TRBV12-4; weak D call: TRBD1 (6 bases). This CDR3 has 17 residues. V was cut by 6 bases and J by 2 bases, with 20 bases left in between. CDR3 nucleotide sequence: TGTGCCAGCAGCCCGGTCGGGGGCCTTTCGGGCAATCAGCCCCAGCATTTT. Protein: CASSPVGGLSGNQPQHF.

The chain couples TRBV19 to TRBJ2-1, with D maybe TRBD1 (5 bases). This CDR3 has 13 residues. Germline V gene data show CDR1 as LNHDA and CDR2 as SQIVND (reference sequence). Trimming removed 7 bases from V and 3 bases from J, with 10 bases in between. As DNA, the CDR3 is TGTGCCAGTAATCCGACAGTCTACAATGAGCAGTTCTTC. This gives the protein CASNPTVYNEQFF.

The rearrangement joins TRBV6-1 to TRBJ1-5; D not resolved. Germline V CDR1 and CDR2: MNHNS, SASEGT. The ends were cut back, 0 bases at V and 0 bases at J, with 6 bases in the middle. This CDR3 is built from 15 residues. The CDR3 region is CASSEALGSNQPQHF. In DNA form, the CDR3 reads TGTGCCAGCAGTGAAGCGCTGGGTAGCAATCAGCCCCAGCATTTT.

This rearrangement joins TRBV29-1 to TRBJ1-2, with D maybe TRBD1 (5 bases). This CDR3 is built from 12 residues. V was cut by 0 bases and J by 8 bases, with 10 bases left in between. Germline-derived CDR1 and CDR2 are SQVTM and ANQGSEA. DNA of the CDR3: TGCAGCGTTGAAGATCAAGGGGAAGGCTACACCTTC. Translating gives CSVEDQGEGYTF.

This chain links TRBV12-3 or TRBV12-4 with TRBJ2-2; TRBD2 is a possible D gene (6 bases). The CDR3 is 14 residues long. Deletions cut 4 bases from V and 2 bases from J, with 8 bases between. CDR3 region: CASSWRGNTGELFF. Here the CDR3 DNA reads TGTGCCAGCAGTTGGCGGGGAAACACCGGGGAGCTGTTTTTT.